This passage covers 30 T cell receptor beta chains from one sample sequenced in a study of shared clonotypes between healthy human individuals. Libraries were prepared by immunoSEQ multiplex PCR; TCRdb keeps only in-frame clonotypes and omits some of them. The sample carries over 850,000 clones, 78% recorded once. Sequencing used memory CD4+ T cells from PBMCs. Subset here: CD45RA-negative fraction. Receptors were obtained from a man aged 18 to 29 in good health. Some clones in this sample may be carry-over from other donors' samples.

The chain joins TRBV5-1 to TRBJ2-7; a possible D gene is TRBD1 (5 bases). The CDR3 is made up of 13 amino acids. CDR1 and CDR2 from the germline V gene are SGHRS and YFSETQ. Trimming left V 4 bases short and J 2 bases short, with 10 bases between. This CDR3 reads CASSPDRPYEQYF. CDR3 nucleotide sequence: TGCGCCAGCAGCCCTGACAGACCCTACGAGCAGTACTTC.

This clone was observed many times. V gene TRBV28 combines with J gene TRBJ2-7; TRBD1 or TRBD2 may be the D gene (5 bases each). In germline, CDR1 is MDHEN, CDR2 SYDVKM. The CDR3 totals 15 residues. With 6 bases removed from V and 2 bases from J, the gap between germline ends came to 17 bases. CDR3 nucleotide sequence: TGTGCCAGCAGACCGACCGGGACCGTCCCCTACGAGCAGTACTTC. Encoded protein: CASRPTGTVPYEQYF.

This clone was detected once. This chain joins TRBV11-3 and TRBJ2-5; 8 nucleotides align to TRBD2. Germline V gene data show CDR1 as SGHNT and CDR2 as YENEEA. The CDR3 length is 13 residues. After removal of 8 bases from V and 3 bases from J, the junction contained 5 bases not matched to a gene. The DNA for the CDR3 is TGTGCCAGCGGTAGCGGGACCGAAGAGACCCAGTACTTC. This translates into CASGSGTEETQYF.

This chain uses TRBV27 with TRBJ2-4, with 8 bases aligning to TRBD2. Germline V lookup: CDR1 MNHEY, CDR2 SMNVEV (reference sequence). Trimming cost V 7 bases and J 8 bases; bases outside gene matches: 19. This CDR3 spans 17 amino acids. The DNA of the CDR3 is TGTGCCAGCATGCCGTTTTTTACTCGGGGCGGGAGGTACATTCAGTACTTC. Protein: CASMPFFTRGGRYIQYF.

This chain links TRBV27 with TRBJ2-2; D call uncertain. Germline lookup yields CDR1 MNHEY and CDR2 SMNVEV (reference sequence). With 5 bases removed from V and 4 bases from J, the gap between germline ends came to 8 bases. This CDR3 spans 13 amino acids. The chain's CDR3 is CASSVSTTGELFF. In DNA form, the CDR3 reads TGTGCCAGCAGTGTTTCGACCACCGGGGAGCTGTTTTTT.

The CDR3 protein is CASSQLVLAGASTQYF. The CDR3 coding sequence is TGTGCCAGCAGCCAATTGGTCCTAGCGGGAGCTTCTACCCAGTACTTC. The gene calls are TRBV4-2 and TRBJ2-5, with 10 bases fitting TRBD2. The germline V gene encodes CDR1 LGHNA and CDR2 YNFKEQ. Trimming at V came to 2 bases and at J to 8 bases, leaving 11 bases not matched to a gene. The CDR3 length is 16 residues.

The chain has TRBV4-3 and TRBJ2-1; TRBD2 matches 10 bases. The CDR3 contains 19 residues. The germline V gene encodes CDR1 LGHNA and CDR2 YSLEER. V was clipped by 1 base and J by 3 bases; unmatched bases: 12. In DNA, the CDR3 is TGCGCCAGCAGCCAAGGGTACCTAGCGGGAGAGATGAGCTACAATGAGCAGTTCTTC. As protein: CASSQGYLAGEMSYNEQFF.

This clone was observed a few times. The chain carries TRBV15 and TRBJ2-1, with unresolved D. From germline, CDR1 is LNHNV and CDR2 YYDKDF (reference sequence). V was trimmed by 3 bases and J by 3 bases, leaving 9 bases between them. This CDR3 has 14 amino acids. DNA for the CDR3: TGTGCCACCAGCAGCTGGCGGAGCTACAATGAGCAGTTCTTC. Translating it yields CATSSWRSYNEQFF. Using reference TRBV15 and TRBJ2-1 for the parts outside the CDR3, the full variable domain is DAMVIQNPRYQVTQFGKPVTLSCSQTLNHNVMYWYQQKSSQAPKLLFHYYDKDFNNEADTPDNFQSRRPNTSFCFLDIRSPGLGDTAMYLCATSSWRSYNEQFFGPGTRLTVL.

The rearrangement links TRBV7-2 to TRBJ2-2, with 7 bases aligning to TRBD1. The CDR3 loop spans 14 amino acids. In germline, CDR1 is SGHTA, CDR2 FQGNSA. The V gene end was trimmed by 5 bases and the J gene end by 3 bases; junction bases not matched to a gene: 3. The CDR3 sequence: CASSRGQDTGELFF. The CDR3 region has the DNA TGTGCCAGCAGCAGAGGACAGGACACCGGGGAGCTGTTTTTT.

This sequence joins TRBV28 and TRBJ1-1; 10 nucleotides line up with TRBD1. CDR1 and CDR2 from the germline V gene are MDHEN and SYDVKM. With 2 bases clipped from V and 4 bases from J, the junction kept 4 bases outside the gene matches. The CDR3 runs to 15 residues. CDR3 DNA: TGTGCCAGCAGTTTAGAAAGACAGGGGGCCACTGAAGCTTTCTTT. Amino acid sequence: CASSLERQGATEAFF.

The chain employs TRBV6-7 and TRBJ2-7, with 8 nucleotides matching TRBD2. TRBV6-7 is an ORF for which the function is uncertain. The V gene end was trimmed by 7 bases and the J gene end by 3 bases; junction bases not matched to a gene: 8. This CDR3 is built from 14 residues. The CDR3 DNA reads TGTGCCAGCAAGCGGGGGCGAAAACACTACGAGCAGTACTTC. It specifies CASKRGRKHYEQYF.

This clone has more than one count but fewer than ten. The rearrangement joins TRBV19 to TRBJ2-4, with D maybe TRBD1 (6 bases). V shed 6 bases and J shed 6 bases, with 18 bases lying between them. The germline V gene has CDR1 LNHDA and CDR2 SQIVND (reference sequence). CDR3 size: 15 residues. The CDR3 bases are TGTGCCAGTAGCCTCGACAGGATCGGGTCAAACATTCAGTACTTC. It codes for CASSLDRIGSNIQYF.

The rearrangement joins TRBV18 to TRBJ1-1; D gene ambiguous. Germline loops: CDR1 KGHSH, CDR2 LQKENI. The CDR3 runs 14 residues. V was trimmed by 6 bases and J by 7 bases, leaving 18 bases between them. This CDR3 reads CASSPRTEGGEAFF. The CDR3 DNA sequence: TGTGCCAGCTCGCCTAGAACCGAGGGAGGTGAAGCTTTCTTT.

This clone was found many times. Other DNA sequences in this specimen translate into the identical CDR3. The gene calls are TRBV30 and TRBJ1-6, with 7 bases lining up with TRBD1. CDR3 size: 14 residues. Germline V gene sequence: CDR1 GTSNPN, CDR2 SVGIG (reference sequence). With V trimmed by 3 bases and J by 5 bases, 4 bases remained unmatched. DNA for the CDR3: TGTGCCTGGAGGACTGGGACAGATAATTCACCCCTCCACTTT. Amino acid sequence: CAWRTGTDNSPLHF.

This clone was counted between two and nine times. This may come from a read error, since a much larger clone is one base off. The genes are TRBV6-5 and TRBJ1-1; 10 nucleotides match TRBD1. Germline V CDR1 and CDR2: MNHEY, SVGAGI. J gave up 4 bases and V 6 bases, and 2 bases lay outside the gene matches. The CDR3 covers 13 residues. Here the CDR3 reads CASRGQGGTEAFF. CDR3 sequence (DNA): TGTGCCAGCAGAGGACAGGGGGGCACTGAAGCTTTCTTT.

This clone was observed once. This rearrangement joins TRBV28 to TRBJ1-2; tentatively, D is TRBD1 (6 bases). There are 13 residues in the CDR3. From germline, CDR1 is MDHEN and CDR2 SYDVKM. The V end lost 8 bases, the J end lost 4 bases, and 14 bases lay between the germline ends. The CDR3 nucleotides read TGTGCCAGCGGGGGCGACAAGAGCTATGGCTACACCTTC. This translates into CASGGDKSYGYTF.

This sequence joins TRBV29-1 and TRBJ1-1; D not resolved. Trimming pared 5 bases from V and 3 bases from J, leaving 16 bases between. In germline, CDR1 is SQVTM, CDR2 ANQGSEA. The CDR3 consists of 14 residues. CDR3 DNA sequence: TGCAGCGTTCCGTCGGCCCATGGGTACACTGAAGCTTTCTTT. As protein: CSVPSAHGYTEAFF. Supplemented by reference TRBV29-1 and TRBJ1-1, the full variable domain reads SAVISQKPSRDICQRGTSLTIQCQVDSQVTMMFWYRQQPGQSLTLIATANQGSEATYESGFVIDKFPISRPNLTFSTLTVSNMSPEDSSIYLCSVPSAHGYTEAFFGQGTRLTVV.

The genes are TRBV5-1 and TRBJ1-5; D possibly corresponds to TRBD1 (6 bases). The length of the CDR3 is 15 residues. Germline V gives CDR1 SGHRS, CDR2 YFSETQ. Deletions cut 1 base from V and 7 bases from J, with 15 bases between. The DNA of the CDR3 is TGCGCCAGCAGCTTGACAGGGATGGATTACCAGCCCCAGCATTTT. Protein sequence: CASSLTGMDYQPQHF. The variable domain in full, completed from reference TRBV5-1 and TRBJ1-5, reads KAGVTQTPRYLIKTRGQQVTLSCSPISGHRSVSWYQQTPGQGLQFLFEYFSETQRNKGNFPGRFSGRQFSNSRSEMNVSTLELGDSALYLCASSLTGMDYQPQHFGDGTRLSIL.

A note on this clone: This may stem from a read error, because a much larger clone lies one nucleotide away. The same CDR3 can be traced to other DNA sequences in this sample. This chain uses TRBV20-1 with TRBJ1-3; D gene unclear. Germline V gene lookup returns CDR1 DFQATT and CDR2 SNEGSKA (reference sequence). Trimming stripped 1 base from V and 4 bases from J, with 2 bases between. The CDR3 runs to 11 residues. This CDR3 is CSARAGNTIYF. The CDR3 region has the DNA TGCAGTGCTAGAGCCGGAAACACCATATATTTT.

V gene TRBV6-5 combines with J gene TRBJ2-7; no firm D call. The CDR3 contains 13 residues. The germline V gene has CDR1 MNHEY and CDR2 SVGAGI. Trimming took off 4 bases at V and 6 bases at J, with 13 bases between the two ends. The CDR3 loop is CASSLGRFGEQYF. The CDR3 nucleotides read TGTGCCAGCAGTTTAGGCCGGTTCGGCGAGCAGTACTTC.

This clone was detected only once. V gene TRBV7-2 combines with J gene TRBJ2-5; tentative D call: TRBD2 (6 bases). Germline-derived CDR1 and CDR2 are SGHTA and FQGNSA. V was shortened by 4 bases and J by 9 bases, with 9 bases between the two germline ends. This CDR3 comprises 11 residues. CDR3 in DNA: TGTGCCAGCAGCTCTTGGGGGGCCCAGTACTTC. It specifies CASSSWGAQYF.

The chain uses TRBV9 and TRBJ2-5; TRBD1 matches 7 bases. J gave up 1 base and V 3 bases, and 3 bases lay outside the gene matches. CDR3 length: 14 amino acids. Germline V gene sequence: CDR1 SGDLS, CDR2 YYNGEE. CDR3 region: CASSARQGQETQYF. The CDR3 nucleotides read TGTGCCAGCAGCGCCAGACAGGGCCAAGAGACCCAGTACTTC.

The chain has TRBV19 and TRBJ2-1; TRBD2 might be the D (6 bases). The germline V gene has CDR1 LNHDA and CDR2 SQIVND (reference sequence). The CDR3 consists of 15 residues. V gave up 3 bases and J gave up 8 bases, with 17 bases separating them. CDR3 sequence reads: CASSIQLALQDEQFF. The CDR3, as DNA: TGTGCCAGTAGTATCCAACTAGCCCTACAAGATGAGCAGTTCTTC.

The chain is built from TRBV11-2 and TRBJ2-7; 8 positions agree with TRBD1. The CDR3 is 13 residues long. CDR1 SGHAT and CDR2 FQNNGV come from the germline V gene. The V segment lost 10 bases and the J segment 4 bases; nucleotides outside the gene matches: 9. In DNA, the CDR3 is TGTGCCACCTCAGGGGGCCCTCCTTACGAGCAGTACTTC. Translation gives CATSGGPPYEQYF.

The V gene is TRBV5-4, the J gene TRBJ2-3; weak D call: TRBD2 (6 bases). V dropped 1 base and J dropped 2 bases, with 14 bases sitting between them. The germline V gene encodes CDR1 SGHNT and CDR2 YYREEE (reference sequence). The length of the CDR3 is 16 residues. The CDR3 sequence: CASSLKEGGLTDTQYF. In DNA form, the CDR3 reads TGTGCCAGCAGCTTGAAGGAGGGAGGCCTCACAGATACGCAGTATTTT.

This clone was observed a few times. For the CDR3, the DNA is TGTGCCAGTAGTATCCGGCGGCGGGGCTACACCTTC. Translating gives CASSIRRRGYTF. The chain employs TRBV19 and TRBJ1-2; no reliable D call. This CDR3 has 12 amino acids. CDR1 LNHDA and CDR2 SQIVND come from the germline V gene (reference sequence). With 3 bases removed from V and 8 bases from J, the gap between germline ends came to 10 bases.

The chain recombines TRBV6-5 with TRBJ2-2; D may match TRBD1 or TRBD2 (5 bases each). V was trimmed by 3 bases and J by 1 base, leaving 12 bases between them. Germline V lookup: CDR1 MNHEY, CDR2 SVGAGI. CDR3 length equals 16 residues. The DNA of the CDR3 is TGTGCCAGCAGTTATGAGGGGAATCAGAACACCGGGGAGCTGTTTTTT. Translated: CASSYEGNQNTGELFF.

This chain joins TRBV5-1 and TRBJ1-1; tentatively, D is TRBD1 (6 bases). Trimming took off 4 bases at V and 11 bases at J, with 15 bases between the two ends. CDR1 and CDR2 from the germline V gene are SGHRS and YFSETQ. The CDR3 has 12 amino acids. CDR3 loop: CASSEVGGRAFF. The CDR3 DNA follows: TGCGCCAGCAGCGAGGTGGGGGGCCGGGCTTTCTTT.

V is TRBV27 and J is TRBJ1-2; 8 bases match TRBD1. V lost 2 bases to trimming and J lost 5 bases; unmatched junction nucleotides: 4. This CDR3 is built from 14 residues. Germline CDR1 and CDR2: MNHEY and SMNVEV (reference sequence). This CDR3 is CASSLTGGVYGYTF. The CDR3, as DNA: TGTGCCAGCAGTTTAACAGGGGGGGTTTATGGCTACACCTTC.

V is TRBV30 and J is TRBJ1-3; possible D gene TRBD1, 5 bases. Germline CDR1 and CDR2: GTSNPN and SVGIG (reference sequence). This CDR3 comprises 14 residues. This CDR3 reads CGWSRFRAGNTIYF. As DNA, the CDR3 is TGTGGATGGTCGAGGTTCAGGGCTGGAAACACCATATATTTT.